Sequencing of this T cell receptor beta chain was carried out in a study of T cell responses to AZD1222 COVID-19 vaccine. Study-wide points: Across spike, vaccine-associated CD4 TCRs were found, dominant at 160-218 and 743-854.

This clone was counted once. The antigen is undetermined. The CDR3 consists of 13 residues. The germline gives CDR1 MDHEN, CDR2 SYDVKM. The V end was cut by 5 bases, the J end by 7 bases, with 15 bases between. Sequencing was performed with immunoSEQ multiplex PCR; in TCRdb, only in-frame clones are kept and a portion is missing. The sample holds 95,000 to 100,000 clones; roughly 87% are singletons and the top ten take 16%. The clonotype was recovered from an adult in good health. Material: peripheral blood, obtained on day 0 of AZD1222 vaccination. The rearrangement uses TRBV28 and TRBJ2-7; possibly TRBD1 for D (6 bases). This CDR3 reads CASSPLRDREQYF. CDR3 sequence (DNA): TGTGCCAGCAGTCCCCTCCGCGACAGGGAGCAGTACTTC.